Shown below are 13 T cell receptor beta chains from a single sample sequenced in a study of shared clonotypes between healthy human individuals. Here immunoSEQ multiplex PCR was the method, and the copy in TCRdb shows in-frame clones only, minus some. The sample has about 2.1 million clones; under 95% are singletons. Terminally differentiated effector memory CD45RA+ cells were excluded by CCR7 positive selection of CD45RO-negative cells. The source material was naive CD8+ T cells from PBMCs. The receptors stem from a man aged 18 to 29 in good health. Some clones in this sample may be carry-over from other donors' samples.

V and J are TRBV6-1 and TRBJ1-1, with a possible D match to TRBD1 (6 bases). The CDR3 covers 15 residues. Germline CDR1 MNHNS, CDR2 SASEGT. The V gene lost 1 base and the J gene lost 1 base, with 10 bases spanning the gap. The CDR3 spells CASSEDGGWNTEAFF. The CDR3 DNA reads as TGTGCCAGCAGTGAAGACGGGGGCTGGAACACTGAAGCTTTCTTT.

V gene TRBV11-1 combines with J gene TRBJ2-1; 7 bases map to TRBD2. The CDR3 consists of 14 residues. Germline loops: CDR1 SGHAT, CDR2 FQDESV (reference sequence). V shed 3 bases, J shed 9 bases, and the junction held 8 bases outside the gene matches. The CDR3: CASSFGLDPGEQFF. CDR3 in DNA: TGTGCCAGCAGCTTCGGACTAGATCCCGGTGAGCAGTTCTTC.

The CDR3 protein is CASSPLGPVSGRNTGELFF. CDR3 nucleotide sequence: TGTGCCAGCAGTCCCCTCGGGCCGGTGTCTGGCAGGAACACCGGGGAGCTGTTTTTT. The chain recombines TRBV28 with TRBJ2-2; D ambiguous. This CDR3 contains 19 residues. CDR1 and CDR2 (germline): MDHEN, SYDVKM. The ends were cut back, 5 bases at V and 1 base at J, with 23 bases in the middle.

V usage is TRBV5-6 and J usage is TRBJ2-7, with D possibly matching TRBD2 (5 bases). Germline V gene data show CDR1 as SGHDT and CDR2 as YYEEEE. The CDR3 totals 13 residues. The V end lost 4 bases, the J end lost 3 bases, and 11 bases lay between the germline ends. CDR3 protein: CASSEEGSYEQYF. The CDR3 DNA is TGTGCCAGCAGCGAAGAAGGGAGCTACGAGCAGTACTTC.

The gene calls are TRBV27 and TRBJ2-7; 12 positions match TRBD2. V shed 5 bases and J 7 bases; nucleotides not matched to a gene: 12. The CDR3 sequence is 16 residues long. Per germline, CDR1 MNHEY and CDR2 SMNVEV (reference sequence). This CDR3 is CASSPRRLAGDREQYF. The CDR3 nucleotides are TGTGCCAGCAGTCCCCGTCGACTAGCGGGAGACAGGGAGCAGTACTTC.

The chain recombines TRBV11-2 with TRBJ2-2; D unclear. This CDR3 region has 13 residues. Germline CDR1 is SGHAT and CDR2 is FQNNGV. The V end was cut by 8 bases, the J end by 5 bases, with 12 bases between. The CDR3 nucleotides read TGTGCCAGCCGCCCCAGTATAACCGGGGAGCTGTTTTTT. This gives the protein CASRPSITGELFF.

This chain uses TRBV28 with TRBJ2-1, with D perhaps matching TRBD1 (6 bases). Trimming removed 7 bases at V and 2 bases at J, with 9 bases between. The germline gives CDR1 MDHEN, CDR2 SYDVKM. This CDR3 contains 13 residues. The CDR3 reads CASIQGTYNEQFF. The CDR3 nucleotides are TGTGCCAGCATCCAGGGGACCTACAATGAGCAGTTCTTC.

This chain joins TRBV27 and TRBJ1-1; D uncertain. V lost 8 bases, J lost 2 bases, and 9 bases lay in between. Germline V gene sequence: CDR1 MNHEY, CDR2 SMNVEV (reference sequence). This CDR3 comprises 12 residues. DNA for the CDR3: TGTGCCAGCCGAACCCGAAACACTGAAGCTTTCTTT. Protein: CASRTRNTEAFF.

The genes are TRBV7-6 and TRBJ2-3, with TRBD2 identical over 7 bases. Germline lookup yields CDR1 SGHVS and CDR2 FNYEAQ. CDR3 size: 12 residues. With V trimmed by 6 bases and J by 5 bases, 2 bases remained unmatched. The CDR3 loop is CASSLAEDTQYF. CDR3 coding DNA: TGTGCCAGCAGTCTAGCGGAAGATACGCAGTATTTT.

The table lists this clone with a few counts. The V call is TRBV21-1, the J call TRBJ1-1. TRBV21-1 is noted as a pseudogene. The CDR3 sequence is 11 residues long. The CDR3 sequence is CASSLGTEAFF. Written as DNA, the CDR3 is TGTGCCAGCAGCCTGGGGACTGAAGCTTTCTTT.

The J gene is TRBJ2-3, the V gene TRBV9, with D possibly TRBD2 on 6 matching bases. Germline assignment: CDR1 SGDLS and CDR2 YYNGEE. The CDR3 spans 16 residues. Trimming shortened V by 0 bases and J by 2 bases, and 13 bases separated the two germline ends. The CDR3 sequence: CASSVVGWDFTDTQYF. The CDR3 nucleotides read TGTGCCAGCAGCGTAGTTGGGTGGGACTTCACAGATACGCAGTATTTT. The full variable domain, in which reference TRBV9 and TRBJ2-3 provide the parts outside the CDR3, is DSGVTQTPKHLITATGQRVTLRCSPRSGDLSVYWYQQSLDQGLQFLIQYYNGEERAKGNILERFSAQQFPDLHSELNLSSLELGDSALYFCASSVVGWDFTDTQYFGPGTRLTVL.

The rearrangement joins TRBV7-2 to TRBJ2-1, with 8 bases identical to TRBD2. Germline V gene sequence: CDR1 SGHTA, CDR2 FQGNSA. Trimming at V came to 0 bases and at J to 7 bases, leaving 14 bases not matched to a gene. This CDR3 spans 18 amino acids. In DNA, the CDR3 is TGTGCCAGCAGCTTAGCGGCTTCCGGGAGGGCCTGGCGGAATGAGCAGTTCTTC. Residues: CASSLAASGRAWRNEQFF.

The CDR3 spells CASSDHNEQFF. CDR3 bases: TGTGCCAGCAGTGACCACAATGAGCAGTTCTTC. The chain is built from TRBV6-4 and TRBJ2-1; D gene unclear. Germline CDR1 is MRHNA and CDR2 is SNTAGT. The V and J ends lost 2 bases and 5 bases respectively, with 1 base between them. The CDR3 is made up of 11 amino acids.